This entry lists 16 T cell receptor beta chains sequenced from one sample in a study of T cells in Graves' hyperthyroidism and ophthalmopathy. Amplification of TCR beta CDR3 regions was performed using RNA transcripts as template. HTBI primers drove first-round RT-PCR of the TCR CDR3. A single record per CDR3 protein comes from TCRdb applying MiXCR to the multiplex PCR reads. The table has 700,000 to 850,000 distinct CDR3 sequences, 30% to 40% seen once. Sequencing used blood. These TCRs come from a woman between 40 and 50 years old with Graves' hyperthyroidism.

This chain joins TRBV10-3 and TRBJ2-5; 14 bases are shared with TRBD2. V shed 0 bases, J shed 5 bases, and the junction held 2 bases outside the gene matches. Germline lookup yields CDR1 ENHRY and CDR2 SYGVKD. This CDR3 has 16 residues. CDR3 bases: TGTGCCATCAGTGAGTCGGGACTAGCGGGGGCTGAGACCCAGTACTTC. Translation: CAISESGLAGAETQYF.

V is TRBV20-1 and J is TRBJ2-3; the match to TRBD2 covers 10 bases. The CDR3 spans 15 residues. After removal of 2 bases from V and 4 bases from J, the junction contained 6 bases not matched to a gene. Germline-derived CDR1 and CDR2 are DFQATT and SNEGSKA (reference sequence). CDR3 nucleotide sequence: TGCAGTGCTAGAAACCTAGCGGGGGTTCCAGATACGCAGTATTTT. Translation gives CSARNLAGVPDTQYF.

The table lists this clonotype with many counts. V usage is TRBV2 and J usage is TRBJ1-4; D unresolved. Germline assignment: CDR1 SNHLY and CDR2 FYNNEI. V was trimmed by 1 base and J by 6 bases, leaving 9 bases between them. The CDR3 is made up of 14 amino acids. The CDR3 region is CASSEGAGYEKLFF. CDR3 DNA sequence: TGTGCCAGCAGTGAAGGGGCGGGGTATGAAAAACTGTTTTTT.

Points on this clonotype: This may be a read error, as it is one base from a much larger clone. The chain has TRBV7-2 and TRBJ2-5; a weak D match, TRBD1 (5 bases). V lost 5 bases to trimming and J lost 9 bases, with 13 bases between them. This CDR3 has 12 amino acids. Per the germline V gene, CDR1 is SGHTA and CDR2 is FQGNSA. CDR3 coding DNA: TGTGCCAGCAGCCTATCGCAAGGGGCCCAGTACTTC. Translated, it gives CASSLSQGAQYF.

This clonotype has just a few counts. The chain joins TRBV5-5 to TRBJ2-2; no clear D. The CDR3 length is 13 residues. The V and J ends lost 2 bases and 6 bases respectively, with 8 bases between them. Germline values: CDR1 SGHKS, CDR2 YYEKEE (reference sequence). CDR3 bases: TGTGCCAGCAGCTTAGAGTCGGCCGGGGAGCTGTTTTTT. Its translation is CASSLESAGELFF.

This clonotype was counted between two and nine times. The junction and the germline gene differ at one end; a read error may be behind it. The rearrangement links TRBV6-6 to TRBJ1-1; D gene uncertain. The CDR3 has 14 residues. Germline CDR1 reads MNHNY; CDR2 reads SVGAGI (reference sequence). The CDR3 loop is CASSYSSMNTEAFF. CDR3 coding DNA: TGTGCAAGCAGTTACAGTTCCATGAACACTGAAGCTTTCTTT.

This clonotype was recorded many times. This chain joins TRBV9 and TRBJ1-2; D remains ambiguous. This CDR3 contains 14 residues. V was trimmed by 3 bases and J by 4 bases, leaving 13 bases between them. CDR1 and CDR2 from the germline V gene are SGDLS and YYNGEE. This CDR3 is CASSGRIGPYGYTF. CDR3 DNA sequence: TGTGCCAGCAGCGGACGGATTGGCCCCTATGGCTACACCTTC.

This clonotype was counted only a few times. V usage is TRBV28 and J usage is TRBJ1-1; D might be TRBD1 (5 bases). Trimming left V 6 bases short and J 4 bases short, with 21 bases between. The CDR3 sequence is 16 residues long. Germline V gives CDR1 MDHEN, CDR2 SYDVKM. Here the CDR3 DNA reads TGTGCCAGCAGCCCCGGGACGACGAGCGGCGGCACTGAAGCTTTCTTT. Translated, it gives CASSPGTTSGGTEAFF.

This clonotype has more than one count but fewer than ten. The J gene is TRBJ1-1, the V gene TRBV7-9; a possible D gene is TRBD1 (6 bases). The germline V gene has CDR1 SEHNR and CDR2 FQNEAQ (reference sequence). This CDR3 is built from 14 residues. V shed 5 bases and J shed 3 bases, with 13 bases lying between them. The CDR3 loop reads CASSLMGADTEAFF. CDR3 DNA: TGTGCCAGCAGCCTAATGGGGGCAGACACTGAAGCTTTCTTT.

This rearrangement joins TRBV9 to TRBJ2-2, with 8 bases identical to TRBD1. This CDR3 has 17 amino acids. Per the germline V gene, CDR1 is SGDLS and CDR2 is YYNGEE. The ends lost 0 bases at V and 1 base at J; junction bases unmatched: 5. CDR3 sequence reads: CASSVGGTGQNTGELFF. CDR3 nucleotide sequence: TGTGCCAGCAGCGTAGGGGGGACAGGCCAGAACACCGGGGAGCTGTTTTTT.

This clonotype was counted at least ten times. In DNA form, the CDR3 reads TGTGCCAGCAGCGTAGACGGAGGGTCTGGAAACACCATATATTTT. It codes for CASSVDGGSGNTIYF. The J gene is TRBJ1-3, the V gene TRBV9; unclear D gene. From germline, CDR1 is SGDLS and CDR2 YYNGEE. The CDR3 contains 15 residues. V shed 0 bases and J shed 1 base, with 8 bases lying between them.

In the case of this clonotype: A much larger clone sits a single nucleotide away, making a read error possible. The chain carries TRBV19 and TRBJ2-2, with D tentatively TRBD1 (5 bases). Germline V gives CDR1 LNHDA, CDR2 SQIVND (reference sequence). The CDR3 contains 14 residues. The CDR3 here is CVSSWTTNTGELFF. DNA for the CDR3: TGTGTCAGTAGTTGGACAACGAACACCGGGGAGCTGTTTTTT.

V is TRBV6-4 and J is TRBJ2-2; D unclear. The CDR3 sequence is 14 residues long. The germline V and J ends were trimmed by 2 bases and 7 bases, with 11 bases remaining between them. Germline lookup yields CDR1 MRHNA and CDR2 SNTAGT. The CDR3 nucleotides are TGTGCCAGCAGTGACCGGCCGTTCGGCGGGGAGCTGTTTTTT. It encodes CASSDRPFGGELFF.

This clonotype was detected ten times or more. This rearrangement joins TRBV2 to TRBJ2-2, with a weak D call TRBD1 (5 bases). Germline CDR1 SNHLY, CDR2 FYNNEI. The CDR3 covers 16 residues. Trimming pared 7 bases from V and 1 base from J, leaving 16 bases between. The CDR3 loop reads CASTQRRTKNTGELFF. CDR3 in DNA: TGTGCCAGCACTCAACGTAGGACAAAGAACACCGGGGAGCTGTTTTTT. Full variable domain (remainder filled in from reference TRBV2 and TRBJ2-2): EPEVTQTPSHQVTQMGQEVILRCVPISNHLYFYWYRQILGQKVEFLVSFYNNEISEKSEIFDDQFSVERPDGSNFTLKIRSTKLEDSAMYFCASTQRRTKNTGELFFGEGSRLTVL.

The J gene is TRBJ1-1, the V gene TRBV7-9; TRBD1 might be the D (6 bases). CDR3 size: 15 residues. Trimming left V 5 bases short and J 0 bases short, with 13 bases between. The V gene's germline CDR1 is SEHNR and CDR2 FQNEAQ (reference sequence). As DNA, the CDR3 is TGTGCCAGCAGCCAAGAAGGGGGTCTGAACACTGAAGCTTTCTTT. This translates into CASSQEGGLNTEAFF.

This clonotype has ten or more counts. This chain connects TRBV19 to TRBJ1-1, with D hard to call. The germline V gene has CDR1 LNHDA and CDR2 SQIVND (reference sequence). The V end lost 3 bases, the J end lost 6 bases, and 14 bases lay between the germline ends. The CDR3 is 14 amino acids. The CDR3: CASSMAGSWAEAFF. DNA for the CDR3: TGTGCCAGTAGTATGGCGGGAAGTTGGGCTGAAGCTTTCTTT.